Listed here are 25 T cell receptor beta chains from one sample, sequenced in a study of blood T cells in healthy people across ages. Combining a sample-barcoded 5' primer with a J-beta primer mix, a second PCR ran for roughly 7 to 11 cycles. From the 5' RACE reads, TCRdb called clonotypes with MiXCR, one entry per CDR3 protein. The repertoire includes some 1.8 million distinct CDR3 sequences, approximately 39% of them detected once, and approximately 22% sits in the top ten. The sequenced sample was blood. Receptors originate from a human donor in good health.

The chain has TRBV29-1 and TRBJ1-2; D is unclear. Trimming pared 6 bases from V and 4 bases from J, leaving 15 bases between. Germline V CDR1 and CDR2: SQVTM, ANQGSEA. The CDR3 covers 13 residues. This CDR3 reads CSVPEPNFYGYTF. Written as DNA, the CDR3 is TGCAGCGTGCCCGAACCTAACTTCTATGGCTACACCTTC.

Comments on this clonotype: One end of the junction fails to match germline, which may point to a read error. The V and J genes are TRBV5-1 and TRBJ1-1; D unclear. Germline V gene lookup returns CDR1 SGHRS and CDR2 YFSETQ. The CDR3 is made up of 15 amino acids. The CDR3 nucleotides read TGCGCCAGCAGCTTGGAGGGCGGACCGTACACTGAAGCTTTCTTC. Encoded protein: CASSLEGGPYTEAFF.

This clonotype has a handful of counts. The rearrangement links TRBV5-1 to TRBJ2-5; TRBD1 aligns across 7 bases. Germline loops: CDR1 SGHRS, CDR2 YFSETQ. V shed 3 bases and J 2 bases; nucleotides not matched to a gene: 7. The CDR3 has 15 residues. CDR3 sequence: CASSWSPGQQETQYF. The DNA of the CDR3 is TGCGCCAGCAGCTGGAGCCCGGGACAGCAAGAGACCCAGTACTTC.

Comments on this clonotype: This CDR3 fails to terminate in the conserved phenylalanine or tryptophan, so it likely reflects a read error. The chain links TRBV7-2 to TRBJ2-1, with D perhaps matching TRBD1 (6 bases). The CDR3 length is 15 residues. Trimming removed 3 bases at V and 4 bases at J, with 13 bases between. Germline-derived CDR1 and CDR2 are SGHTA and FQGNSA. CDR3 sequence reads: CASSFVTGRYNEQFL. The DNA for the CDR3 is TGTGCCAGCAGCTTTGTTACAGGGAGATACAATGAGCAGTTCTTA.

The chain recombines TRBV7-2 with TRBJ2-1, with 9 nucleotides matching TRBD1. CDR1 is SGHTA, CDR2 FQGNSA, per germline. V dropped 2 bases and J dropped 8; count of bases not matched to a gene: 7. This CDR3 is 15 amino acids long. Here the CDR3 DNA reads TGTGCCAGCAGCTTATTAGGGACAGGGACCCATGAGCAGTTCTTC. Translated, it gives CASSLLGTGTHEQFF.

The V call is TRBV2, the J call TRBJ2-7, with D perhaps matching TRBD1 or TRBD2 (5 bases each). Germline CDR1 and CDR2: SNHLY and FYNNEI. The CDR3 is 12 residues long. Trimming pared 8 bases from V and 3 bases from J, leaving 11 bases between. The CDR3 bases are TGTGCCAGCCAGGGACCGAACTACGAGCAGTACTTC. As protein: CASQGPNYEQYF.

The chain joins TRBV6-6 to TRBJ2-4; tentative D call: TRBD1 (6 bases). Trimming cost V 2 bases and J 13 bases, with 18 bases left between them. CDR3 length equals 14 residues. Looked up from germline, CDR1 is MNHNY and CDR2 is SVGAGI (reference sequence). As DNA, the CDR3 is TGTGCCAGCAGTTACGGGACACCACCTTTAGAGCAGTACTTC. Translating gives CASSYGTPPLEQYF.

This clonotype has more than one count but fewer than ten. The chain carries TRBV7-2 and TRBJ2-7; D unclear. Per germline, CDR1 SGHTA and CDR2 FQGNSA. Trimming stripped 2 bases from V and 3 bases from J, with 14 bases between. There are 15 residues in the CDR3. For the CDR3, the DNA is TGTGCCAGCAGCTTAAGGTATGGCTCGTTCTACGAGCAGTACTTC. Translated: CASSLRYGSFYEQYF.

This clonotype has a handful of counts. The chain carries TRBV7-3 and TRBJ2-1; TRBD2 matches 8 bases. The junction had 10 bases not matched to a gene; V was cut back by 2 bases and J by 10 bases. There are 15 residues in the CDR3. CDR1 and CDR2 from the germline V gene are SGHTA and FQGTGA. The CDR3 coding sequence is TGTGCCAGCAGCTTAGAAACGGGGGGGCAGAGAGAGCAGTTCTTC. Amino acid sequence: CASSLETGGQREQFF.

The chain links TRBV5-1 to TRBJ2-5; 10 bases match TRBD2. The V segment lost 3 bases and the J segment 3 bases; nucleotides outside the gene matches: 5. CDR1 is SGHRS, CDR2 YFSETQ, per germline. This CDR3 region has 15 residues. The chain's CDR3 is CASSWTSGLKETQYF. The DNA for the CDR3 is TGCGCCAGCAGCTGGACTAGCGGACTAAAAGAGACCCAGTACTTC.

Regarding this clonotype: The junction departs from the called germline gene at one end, perhaps through a read error. The CDR3 DNA reads TGTGTCAGCAGCTTATTCAGTCGAAGCGGGGGATACGAGCAGTACTTC. It yields the protein CVSSLFSRSGGYEQYF. The chain employs TRBV7-2 and TRBJ2-7, with 8 positions matching TRBD2. The CDR3 runs 16 residues. Per the germline V gene, CDR1 is SGHTA and CDR2 is FQGNSA.

Only a few counts were recorded for this clonotype. V is TRBV7-6 and J is TRBJ2-1; 7 bases agree with TRBD2. The CDR3 sequence is 14 residues long. Germline CDR1 reads SGHVS; CDR2 reads FNYEAQ. The trim removed 5 bases at V and 8 bases at J, leaving 9 bases unmatched. CDR3 sequence: CASSPVWGRDEQFF. The CDR3, as DNA: TGTGCCAGCAGCCCCGTATGGGGGAGGGATGAGCAGTTCTTC.

On this clonotype itself: The junction shows a germline mismatch at one end, possibly a read error. The genes are TRBV18 and TRBJ2-7, with TRBD2 matching over 9 bases. Germline V lookup: CDR1 KGHSH, CDR2 LQKENI. This CDR3 is built from 15 residues. This CDR3 reads CASPPTGTSFHEQYF. CDR3 DNA: TGTGCCAGCCCACCAACCGGGACTAGCTTCCACGAGCAGTACTTC.

This rearrangement joins TRBV11-3 to TRBJ2-1, with D maybe TRBD2 (7 bases). The CDR3 runs 17 residues. V lost 2 bases and J lost 7, with 21 bases in between. Germline V gene data show CDR1 as SGHNT and CDR2 as YENEEA. This CDR3 is CASSLTAGAPIVNEQFF. The DNA of the CDR3 is TGTGCCAGCAGCTTAACCGCGGGGGCCCCGATTGTAAATGAGCAGTTCTTC.

J is TRBJ2-3 and V is TRBV7-2; no firm D call. V lost 0 bases to trimming and J lost 5 bases, with 3 bases between them. Per germline, CDR1 SGHTA and CDR2 FQGNSA. The CDR3 contains 12 residues. CDR3 sequence: CASSLAIDTQYF. The CDR3 DNA reads TGTGCCAGCAGCTTAGCGATAGATACGCAGTATTTT.

This clonotype was observed a handful of times. The chain has TRBV12-3 or TRBV12-4 and TRBJ2-1, with D uncertain. CDR3 size: 16 residues. V was shortened by 5 bases and J by 9 bases, with 23 bases between the two germline ends. The CDR3 sequence is CASSLPPNRAKGEQFF. For the CDR3, the DNA is TGTGCCAGCAGTCTTCCGCCCAACCGGGCCAAGGGTGAGCAGTTCTTC.

There are a few counts of this clonotype. The gene calls are TRBV20-1 and TRBJ2-3; 7 bases match TRBD1. The germline V gene encodes CDR1 DFQATT and CDR2 SNEGSKA (reference sequence). With V trimmed by 5 bases and J by 3 bases, 5 bases remained unmatched. CDR3 length: 13 amino acids. CDR3 amino acids: CSAWDSATDTQYF. DNA for the CDR3: TGCAGTGCTTGGGACAGCGCAACAGATACGCAGTATTTT.

J is TRBJ2-4 and V is TRBV3-1; no clear D. Germline CDR1 and CDR2: LGHDT and YNNKEL (reference sequence). Trimming took 0 bases from V and 15 from J, leaving 9 bases between them. CDR3 length: 11 residues. The CDR3 region is CASSQEEVRYF. CDR3 nucleotides: TGTGCCAGCAGCCAAGAGGAAGTTCGGTACTTC.

This sequence joins TRBV10-2 and TRBJ1-2; D is unresolved. Per germline, CDR1 WSHSY and CDR2 SAAADI. Deletions cut 5 bases from V and 4 bases from J, with 14 bases between. CDR3 length: 14 amino acids. CDR3 residues: CASSLRSPSYGYTF. The CDR3 nucleotides read TGCGCCAGCAGTCTCAGGTCTCCTTCCTATGGCTACACCTTC.

V gene TRBV9 combines with J gene TRBJ2-7; 10 positions agree with TRBD2. With 1 base clipped from V and 6 bases from J, the junction kept 1 base outside the gene matches. Germline CDR1 is SGDLS and CDR2 is YYNGEE. CDR3 length equals 13 residues. This chain's CDR3 is CASSVTSGAEQYF. DNA for the CDR3: TGTGCCAGCAGCGTAACTAGCGGGGCCGAGCAGTACTTC. Supplemented by reference TRBV9 and TRBJ2-7, the full variable domain reads DSGVTQTPKHLITATGQRVTLRCSPRSGDLSVYWYQQSLDQGLQFLIQYYNGEERAKGNILERFSAQQFPDLHSELNLSSLELGDSALYFCASSVTSGAEQYFGPGTRLTVT.

This clonotype showed up just a few times. The V and J genes are TRBV6-5 and TRBJ1-1; no clear D gene. Germline V lookup: CDR1 MNHEY, CDR2 SVGAGI. Trimming took off 5 bases at V and 1 base at J, with 14 bases between the two ends. CDR3 length: 15 amino acids. The DNA of the CDR3 is TGTGCCAGCAGTCGGTATAGGGCAAGGAACACTGAAGCTTTCTTT. This encodes CASSRYRARNTEAFF.

On this clonotype: Possible read error: a much larger clone is one base away. The chain links TRBV20-1 to TRBJ2-5; D remains ambiguous. This CDR3 region has 15 residues. V shed 2 bases and J shed 5 bases, with 18 bases lying between them. From germline, CDR1 is DFQATT and CDR2 SNEGSKA (reference sequence). Here the CDR3 reads CSARLLGVQLETQYF. Here the CDR3 DNA reads TGCAGTGCTAGATTGCTTGGCGTTCAGCTGGAGACCCAGTACTTC.

The chain couples TRBV18 to TRBJ2-1; no clear D gene. The J call could be wrong; TRBJ2-7 is a better fit for the DNA end. The CDR3 is 16 residues long. Germline CDR1 is KGHSH and CDR2 is LQKENI. CDR3 bases: TGTGCCAGCTCACCGCGGAGCACCTGGTCTGGGTACAAGCAGTACTTC. Its protein product is CASSPRSTWSGYKQYF.

V and J are TRBV7-3 and TRBJ2-7; 8 bases align to TRBD1. This CDR3 is 15 amino acids long. The V and J ends lost 5 bases and 5 bases, in that order; junction bases with no gene match: 11. Germline V gene sequence: CDR1 SGHTA, CDR2 FQGTGA. The DNA for the CDR3 is TGTGCCAGCAGCCCAGGGGCAGGGGGCTACCACGAGCAGTACTTC. It codes for CASSPGAGGYHEQYF.

The chain combines TRBV2 with TRBJ2-3, with D perhaps matching TRBD2 (5 bases). V was clipped by 1 base and J by 8 bases, with 10 bases between them. Germline V CDR1 and CDR2: SNHLY, FYNNEI. The CDR3 extends over 13 amino acids. CDR3 DNA sequence: TGTGCCAGCAGTGAAGTAGAAGAGGGTACGCAGTATTTT. This codes for CASSEVEEGTQYF.